This T cell receptor beta chain was sequenced during a study of blood T cell repertoires in COVID-19. Study context: Some COVID-19 samples were acute and others convalescent; all came from the United States, Italy and Spain. In each case, the material was cDNA or gDNA derived from T cells, B-cell-depleted T cells, or PBMCs.

Original data processing: Amplification with reference gene primers provided the estimates of nucleated cell counts. Profiled with immunoSEQ multiplex PCR; TCRdb holds only in-frame clones, not every one. That table furnishes V, J and clone size, whereas the DNA furnished D and trimming. The data show about 280,000 clones, about 90% seen once. This clonotype was obtained from a woman aged 45-65 years who had recovered from COVID-19. Sequenced: peripheral blood.

The CDR3 loop reads CASTIDPSGRWSNQPQHF. The DNA of the CDR3 is TGTGCCAGTACCATAGATCCGAGCGGCAGATGGAGCAATCAGCCCCAGCATTTT. This chain uses TRBV19 with TRBJ1-5; D remains unclear. In germline, CDR1 is LNHDA, CDR2 SQIVND (reference sequence). The ends were cut back, 7 bases at V and 1 base at J, with 23 bases in the middle. The length of the CDR3 is 18 residues.